Sequencing of this TCR beta chain was carried out in a study of OX40 agonist ivuxolimab in advanced cancers. This clone came up a few times. V lost 6 bases to trimming and J lost 7 bases, with 16 bases between them. The CDR3 covers 13 residues. Germline V CDR1 and CDR2: SQVTM, ANQGSEA. Clones were read by immunoSEQ multiplex PCR, and TCRdb kept only the in-frame ones, dropping some. The sample consists of approximately 90,000 clones, approximately 87% of them appearing once. The source is an adult with an advanced solid tumor such as melanoma, head and neck, liver or kidney cancer. The sample was CD4+ or CD8+ T cells sorted from blood, taken in a trial of the OX40 agonist ivuxolimab. The rearrangement links TRBV29-1 to TRBJ2-1; D may match TRBD1 or TRBD2 (5 bases each). The CDR3 DNA follows: TGCAGCGTGGGAGAGGGGACGGGGAATGAGCAGTTCTTC. It codes for CSVGEGTGNEQFF.